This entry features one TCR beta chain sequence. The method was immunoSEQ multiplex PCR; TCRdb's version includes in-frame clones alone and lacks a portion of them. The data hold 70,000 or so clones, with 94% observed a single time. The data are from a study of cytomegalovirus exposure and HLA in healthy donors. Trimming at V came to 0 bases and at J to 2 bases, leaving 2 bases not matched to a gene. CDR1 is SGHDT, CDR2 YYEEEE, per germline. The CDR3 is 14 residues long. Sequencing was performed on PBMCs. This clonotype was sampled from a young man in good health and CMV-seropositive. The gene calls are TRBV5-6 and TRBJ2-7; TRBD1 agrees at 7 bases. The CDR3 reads CASSLEGAPYEQYF. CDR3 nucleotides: TGTGCCAGCAGCTTGGAGGGGGCTCCCTACGAGCAGTACTTC.